Listed here is a single T cell receptor beta chain. This sample is drawn from a study of cytomegalovirus exposure and HLA in healthy donors. The V and J ends lost 4 bases and 0 bases, in that order; junction bases with no gene match: 4. Germline values: CDR1 SGDLS, CDR2 YYNGEE. This CDR3 region has 15 residues. PCR involved 60 Vbeta and 13 Jbeta primers. Clones were sequenced by immunoSEQ multiplex PCR, and TCRdb holds only the in-frame ones, with some missing. In the table there are about 180,000 clones, 77% of which are singletons. The sequencing sample was made of PBMCs. The chain uses TRBV9 and TRBJ2-1, with 7 bases identical to TRBD2. The TCR was taken from a man younger than 35 in good health and CMV-seronegative. The CDR3 region has the DNA TGTGCCAGCAGCTCCCTAGCGGACTCCTACAATGAGCAGTTCTTC. Translation: CASSSLADSYNEQFF.